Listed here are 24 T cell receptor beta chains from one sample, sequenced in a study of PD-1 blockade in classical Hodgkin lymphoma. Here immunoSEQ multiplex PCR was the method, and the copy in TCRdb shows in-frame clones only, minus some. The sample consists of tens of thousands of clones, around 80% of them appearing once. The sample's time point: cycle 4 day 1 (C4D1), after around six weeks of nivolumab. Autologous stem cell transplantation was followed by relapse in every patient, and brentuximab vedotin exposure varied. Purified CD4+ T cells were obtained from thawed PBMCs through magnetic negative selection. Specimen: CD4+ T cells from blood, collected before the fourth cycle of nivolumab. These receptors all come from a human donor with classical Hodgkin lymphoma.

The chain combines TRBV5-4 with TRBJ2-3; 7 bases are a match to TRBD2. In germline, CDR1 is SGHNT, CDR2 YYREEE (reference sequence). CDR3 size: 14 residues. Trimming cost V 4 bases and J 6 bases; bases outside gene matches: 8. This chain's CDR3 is CASSPGGEGDTQYF. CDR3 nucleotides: TGTGCCAGCAGCCCCGGTGGGGAGGGCGATACGCAGTATTTT.

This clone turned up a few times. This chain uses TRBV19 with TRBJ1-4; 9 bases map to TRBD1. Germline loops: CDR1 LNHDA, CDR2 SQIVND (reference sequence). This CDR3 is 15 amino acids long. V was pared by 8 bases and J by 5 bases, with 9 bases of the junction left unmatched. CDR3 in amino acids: CASGKGGTGNEKLFF. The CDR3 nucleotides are TGTGCCAGTGGGAAAGGAGGGACAGGGAATGAAAAACTGTTTTTT.

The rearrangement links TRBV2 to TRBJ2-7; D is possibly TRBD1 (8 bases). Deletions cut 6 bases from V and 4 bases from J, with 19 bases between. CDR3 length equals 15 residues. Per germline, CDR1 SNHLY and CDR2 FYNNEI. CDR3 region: CASREGGQGGYEQYF. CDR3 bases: TGTGCCAGCAGGGAGGGAGGACAGGGAGGGTACGAGCAGTACTTC.

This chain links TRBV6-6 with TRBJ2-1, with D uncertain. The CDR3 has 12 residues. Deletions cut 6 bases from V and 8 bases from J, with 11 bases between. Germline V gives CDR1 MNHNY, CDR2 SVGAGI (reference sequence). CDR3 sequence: CASRASTDEQFF. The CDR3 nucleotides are TGTGCCAGCAGGGCTTCAACCGATGAGCAGTTCTTC.

The CDR3 is CASSYGQGYEQYF. The CDR3 DNA sequence: TGTGCCAGCAGCTACGGACAGGGGTACGAGCAGTACTTC. The gene calls are TRBV5-5 and TRBJ2-7, with 9 bases fitting TRBD1. Germline V gene sequence: CDR1 SGHKS, CDR2 YYEKEE (reference sequence). V dropped 3 bases and J dropped 4; count of bases not matched to a gene: 2. This CDR3 spans 13 amino acids.

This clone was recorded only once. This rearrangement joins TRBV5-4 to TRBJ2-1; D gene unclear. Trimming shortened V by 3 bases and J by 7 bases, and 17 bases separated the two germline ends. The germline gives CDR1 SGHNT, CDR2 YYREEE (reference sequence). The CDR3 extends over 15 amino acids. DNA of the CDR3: TGTGCCAGCAGCTCCGCCCTCTACTCCGGGAATGAGCAGTTCTTC. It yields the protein CASSSALYSGNEQFF.

As DNA, the CDR3 is TGTGCCAGCAGCCAGGCCCTGGGGCTAGCGGGAGTGAACGAGCAGTACTTC. It translates to CASSQALGLAGVNEQYF. The chain carries TRBV4-2 and TRBJ2-7; 10 bases match TRBD2. The V gene's germline CDR1 is LGHNA and CDR2 YNFKEQ. CDR3 size: 17 residues. With V trimmed by 3 bases and J by 5 bases, 13 bases remained unmatched.

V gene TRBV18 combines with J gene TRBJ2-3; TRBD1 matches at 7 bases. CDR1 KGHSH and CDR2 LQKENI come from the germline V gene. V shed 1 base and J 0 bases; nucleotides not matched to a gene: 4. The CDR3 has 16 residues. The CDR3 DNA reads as TGTGCCAGCTCACCACTTACACAGGGGAGCACAGATACGCAGTATTTT. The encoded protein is CASSPLTQGSTDTQYF.

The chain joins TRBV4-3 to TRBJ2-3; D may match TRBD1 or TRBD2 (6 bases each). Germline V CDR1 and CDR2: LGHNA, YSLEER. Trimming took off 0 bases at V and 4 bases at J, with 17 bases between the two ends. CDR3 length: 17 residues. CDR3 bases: TGCGCCAGCAGCCAAGAAGGGCCGGGGGCGGGTTCAGATACGCAGTATTTT. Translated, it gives CASSQEGPGAGSDTQYF.

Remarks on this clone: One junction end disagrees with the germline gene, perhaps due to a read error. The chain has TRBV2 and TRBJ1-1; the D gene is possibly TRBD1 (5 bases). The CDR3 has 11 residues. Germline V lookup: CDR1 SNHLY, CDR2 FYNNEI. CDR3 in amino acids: CASSSGPGRNF. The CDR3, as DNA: TGTGCCAGCAGTTCCGGGCCAGGGAGGAACTTT.

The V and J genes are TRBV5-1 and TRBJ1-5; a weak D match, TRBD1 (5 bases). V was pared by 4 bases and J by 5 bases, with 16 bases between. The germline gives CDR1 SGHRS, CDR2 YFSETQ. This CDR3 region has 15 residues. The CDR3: CASSPTGVEDQPQHF. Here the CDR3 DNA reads TGCGCCAGCAGCCCCACGGGGGTAGAAGATCAGCCCCAGCATTTT.

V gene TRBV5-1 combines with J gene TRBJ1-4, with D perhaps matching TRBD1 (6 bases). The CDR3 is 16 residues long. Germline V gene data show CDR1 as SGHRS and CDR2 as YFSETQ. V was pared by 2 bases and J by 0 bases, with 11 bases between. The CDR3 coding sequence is TGCGCCAGCAGCTTACAGGGCTGGGCAACTAATGAAAAACTGTTTTTT. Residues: CASSLQGWATNEKLFF.

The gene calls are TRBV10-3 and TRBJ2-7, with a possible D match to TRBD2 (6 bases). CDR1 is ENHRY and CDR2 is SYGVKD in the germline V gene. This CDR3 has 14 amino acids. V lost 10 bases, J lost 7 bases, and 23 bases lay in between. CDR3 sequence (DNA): TGTGCCACCAATTCCGGGACTGCTCTTTGGGAGCAGTACTTC. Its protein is CATNSGTALWEQYF.

The DNA of the CDR3 is TGTGCCAGCAGCGCAAAGCCCCCCGACAGGGGGGATTCACCCCTCCACTTT. This encodes CASSAKPPDRGDSPLHF. The V gene is TRBV21-1, the J gene TRBJ1-6; the table's D call, TRBD1, was not checked against the DNA. TRBV21-1 represents a pseudogene. The length of the CDR3 is 17 residues.

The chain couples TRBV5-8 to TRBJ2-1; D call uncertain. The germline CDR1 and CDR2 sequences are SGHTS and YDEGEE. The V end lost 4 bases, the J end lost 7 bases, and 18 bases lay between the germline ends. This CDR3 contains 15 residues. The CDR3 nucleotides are TGTGCCAGCAGCGACTGGGCGCCTCCCCGAAATGAGCAGTTCTTC. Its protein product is CASSDWAPPRNEQFF.

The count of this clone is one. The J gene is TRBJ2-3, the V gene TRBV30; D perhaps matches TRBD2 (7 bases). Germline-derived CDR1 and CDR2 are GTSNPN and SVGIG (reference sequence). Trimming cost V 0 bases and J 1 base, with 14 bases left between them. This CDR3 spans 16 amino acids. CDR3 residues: CAWSVLGGGRTDTQYF. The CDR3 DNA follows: TGTGCCTGGAGTGTACTAGGGGGGGGCCGCACAGATACGCAGTATTTT.

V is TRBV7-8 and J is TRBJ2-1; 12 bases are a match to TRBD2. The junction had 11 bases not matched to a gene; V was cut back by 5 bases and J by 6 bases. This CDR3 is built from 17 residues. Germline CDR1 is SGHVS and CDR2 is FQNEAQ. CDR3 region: CASSTRLAGVQTNEQFF. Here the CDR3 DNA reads TGTGCCAGCAGCACAAGACTAGCGGGAGTGCAAACCAATGAGCAGTTCTTC.

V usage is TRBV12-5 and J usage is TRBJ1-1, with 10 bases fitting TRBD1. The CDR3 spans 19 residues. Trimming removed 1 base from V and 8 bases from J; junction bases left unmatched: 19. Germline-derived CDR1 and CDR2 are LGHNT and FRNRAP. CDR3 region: CASGLDRDRGFPTSVEAFF. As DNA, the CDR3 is TGTGCTAGTGGTTTGGACCGGGACAGGGGTTTTCCGACCTCCGTCGAAGCTTTCTTT.

CDR3 amino acids: CASSIQGQAYEQYF. DNA of the CDR3: TGTGCCAGCAGTATACAGGGTCAAGCCTACGAGCAGTACTTC. The rearrangement links TRBV6-1 to TRBJ2-7; D is possibly TRBD1 (6 bases). Germline CDR1 and CDR2: MNHNS and SASEGT. Trimming shortened V by 5 bases and J by 2 bases, and 13 bases separated the two germline ends. The CDR3 covers 14 residues.

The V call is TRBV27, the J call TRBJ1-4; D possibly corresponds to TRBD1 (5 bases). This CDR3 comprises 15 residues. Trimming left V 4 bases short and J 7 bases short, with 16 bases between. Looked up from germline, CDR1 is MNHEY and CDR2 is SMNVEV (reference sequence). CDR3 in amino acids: CASSSRARGFEKLFF. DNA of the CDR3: TGTGCCAGCAGTTCCCGGGCCCGGGGCTTTGAAAAACTGTTTTTT.

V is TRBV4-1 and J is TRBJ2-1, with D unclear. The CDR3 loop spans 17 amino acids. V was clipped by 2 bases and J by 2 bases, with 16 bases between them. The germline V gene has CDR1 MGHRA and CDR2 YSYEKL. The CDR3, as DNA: TGCGCCAGCAGCCAAAGACTGAACTACAATGCCTACAATGAGCAGTTCTTC. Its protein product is CASSQRLNYNAYNEQFF.

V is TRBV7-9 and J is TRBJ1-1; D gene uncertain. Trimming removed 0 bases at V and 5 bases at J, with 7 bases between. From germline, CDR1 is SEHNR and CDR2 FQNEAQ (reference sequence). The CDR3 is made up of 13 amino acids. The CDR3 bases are TGTGCCAGCAGCTTAGCGCAAGGGACTGAAGCTTTCTTT. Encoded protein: CASSLAQGTEAFF. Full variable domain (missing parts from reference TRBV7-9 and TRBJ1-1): DTGVSQNPRHKITKRGQNVTFRCDPISEHNRLYWYRQTLGQGPEFLTYFQNEAQLEKSRLLSDRFSAERPKGSFSTLEIQRTEQGDSAMYLCASSLAQGTEAFFGQGTRLTVV.

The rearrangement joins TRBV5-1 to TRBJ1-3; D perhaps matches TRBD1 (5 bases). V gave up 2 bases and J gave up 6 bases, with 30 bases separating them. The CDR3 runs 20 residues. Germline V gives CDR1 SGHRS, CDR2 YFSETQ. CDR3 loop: CASSFRTPGSSGRVENTIYF. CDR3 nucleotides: TGCGCCAGCAGCTTTCGGACACCGGGTTCATCGGGCAGGGTCGAAAACACCATATATTTT.

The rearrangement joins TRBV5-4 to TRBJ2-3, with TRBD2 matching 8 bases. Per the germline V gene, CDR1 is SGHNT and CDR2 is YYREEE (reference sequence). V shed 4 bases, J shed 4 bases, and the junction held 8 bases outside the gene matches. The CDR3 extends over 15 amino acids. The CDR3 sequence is CASSLTGGSADTQYF. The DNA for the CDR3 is TGTGCCAGCAGCCTTACGGGGGGGTCCGCAGATACGCAGTATTTT.